A single sample gave rise to the 9 T cell receptor beta chains below, sequenced in a study of blood T cell repertoires in COVID-19. Produced via immunoSEQ multiplex PCR; TCRdb's table is partial and in-frame only. The data show a few hundred thousand clones, nearly 85% seen once. The sequenced material came from peripheral blood. The receptors here all came from a human donor in a cohort sampled during active COVID-19.

This clone is a singleton in its sample. The J gene is TRBJ1-1, the V gene TRBV28; D not certain. Trimming stripped 7 bases from V and 10 bases from J, with 22 bases between. The V gene's germline CDR1 is MDHEN and CDR2 SYDVKM. This CDR3 region has 14 residues. The CDR3 DNA reads as TGTGCCAGCACCCTATCGGTAGGATCCCGGGGAGCTTTCTTT. Residues: CASTLSVGSRGAFF.

This chain links TRBV19 with TRBJ1-5, with a weak D call TRBD1 (5 bases). Trimming took off 3 bases at V and 0 bases at J, with 9 bases between the two ends. This CDR3 spans 15 amino acids. Per the germline V gene, CDR1 is LNHDA and CDR2 is SQIVND (reference sequence). The CDR3 DNA reads as TGTGCCAGTAGTATGGGGCAGACTAGCAATCAGCCCCAGCATTTT. It codes for CASSMGQTSNQPQHF.

This chain connects TRBV28 to TRBJ1-1; 8 nucleotides line up with TRBD1. V lost 8 bases to trimming and J lost 5 bases; unmatched junction nucleotides: 4. Germline CDR1 and CDR2: MDHEN and SYDVKM. The CDR3 loop spans 12 amino acids. The CDR3 DNA reads as TGTGCCAGCTGGACAGGGAATACTGAAGCTTTCTTT. It yields the protein CASWTGNTEAFF.

The V call is TRBV29-1, the J call TRBJ1-2; 12 bases map to TRBD1. The CDR3 is 15 residues long. Losses at the gene ends were 6 bases for V and 4 bases for J; bases not matched to a gene: 9. Per germline, CDR1 SQVTM and CDR2 ANQGSEA. The CDR3 spells CSVGTGTGGIYGYTF. The DNA for the CDR3 is TGCAGCGTCGGAACCGGGACAGGGGGCATCTATGGCTACACCTTC.

The V gene is TRBV6-1, the J gene TRBJ1-6, with D tentatively TRBD1 (6 bases). CDR1 is MNHNS, CDR2 SASEGT, per germline. CDR3 length: 15 residues. V was shortened by 3 bases and J by 7 bases, with 13 bases between the two germline ends. The CDR3 here is CASSDPAGGNSPLHF. In DNA form, the CDR3 reads TGTGCCAGCAGTGACCCCGCGGGGGGCAATTCACCCCTCCACTTT.

This chain connects TRBV10-3 to TRBJ1-6; D call uncertain. The CDR3 is made up of 12 amino acids. The germline V gene has CDR1 ENHRY and CDR2 SYGVKD. Trimming removed 10 bases at V and 7 bases at J, with 11 bases between. In DNA, the CDR3 is TGTGCCACCACGAGCGGAAATTCACCCCTCCACTTT. Its protein product is CATTSGNSPLHF.

This chain uses TRBV6-4 with TRBJ1-5, with D hard to call. Trimming removed 5 bases from V and 3 bases from J, with 11 bases in between. Germline CDR1 MRHNA, CDR2 SNTAGT. The CDR3 covers 14 residues. In DNA, the CDR3 is TGTGCCAGCAGTTCCGACATTGCCAATCAGCCCCAGCATTTT. Amino acid sequence: CASSSDIANQPQHF.

Worth noting for this clone: Sequence at one end of the junction differs from germline and may be a read error. Other DNA sequences in the sample encode the same CDR3. The V gene is TRBV29-1, the J gene TRBJ2-1, with TRBD1 matching 7 bases. The length of the CDR3 is 12 residues. Germline CDR1 is SQVTM and CDR2 is ANQGSEA. CDR3 residues: CSVEDQGTEEFF. DNA of the CDR3: TGCAGCGTCGAAGATCAGGGGACAGAAGAGTTCTTC.

The chain combines TRBV9 with TRBJ2-1; possible D gene TRBD1, 5 bases. Trimming removed 0 bases from V and 6 bases from J, with 13 bases in between. The CDR3 extends over 15 amino acids. Germline CDR1 reads SGDLS; CDR2 reads YYNGEE. The CDR3 nucleotides are TGTGCCAGCAGCGTAGGTGACAGAACTATCAATGAGCAGTTCTTC. This gives the protein CASSVGDRTINEQFF.